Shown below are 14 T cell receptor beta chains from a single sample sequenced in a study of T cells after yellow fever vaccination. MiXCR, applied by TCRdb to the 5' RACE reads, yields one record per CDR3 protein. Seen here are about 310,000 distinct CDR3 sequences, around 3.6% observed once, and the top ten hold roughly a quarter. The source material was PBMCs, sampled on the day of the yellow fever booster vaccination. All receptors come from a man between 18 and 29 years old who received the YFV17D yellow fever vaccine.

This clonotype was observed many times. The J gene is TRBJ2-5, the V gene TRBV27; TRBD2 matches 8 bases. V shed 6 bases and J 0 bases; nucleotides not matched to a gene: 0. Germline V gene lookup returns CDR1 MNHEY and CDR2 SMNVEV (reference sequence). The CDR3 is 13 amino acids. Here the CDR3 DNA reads TGTGCCAGCAGGGGACTAGACCAAGAGACCCAGTACTTC. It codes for CASRGLDQETQYF.

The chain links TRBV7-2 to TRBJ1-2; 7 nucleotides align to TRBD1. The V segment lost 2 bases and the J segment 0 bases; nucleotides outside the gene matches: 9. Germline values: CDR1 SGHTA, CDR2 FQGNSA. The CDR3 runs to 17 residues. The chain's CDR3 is CASSLRQGIRSNYGYTF. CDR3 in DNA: TGTGCCAGCAGCTTAAGACAGGGCATTAGATCTAACTATGGCTACACCTTC.

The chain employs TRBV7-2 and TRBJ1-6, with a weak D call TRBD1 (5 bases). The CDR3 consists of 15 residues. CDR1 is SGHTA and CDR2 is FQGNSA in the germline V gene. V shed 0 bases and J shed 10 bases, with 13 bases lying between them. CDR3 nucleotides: TGTGCCAGCAGCTTAGCGGGGGTCCCTCGATCACCCCTCCACTTT. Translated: CASSLAGVPRSPLHF.

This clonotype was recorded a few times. The CDR3 nucleotides read TGTGCCACCAGCAGATTAGGGAGCTACGAGCAGTACTTC. The encoded protein is CATSRLGSYEQYF. The chain joins TRBV15 to TRBJ2-7, with D perhaps TRBD2 (5 bases). Trimming took 2 bases from V and 3 from J, leaving 8 bases between them. Germline V gene sequence: CDR1 LNHNV, CDR2 YYDKDF (reference sequence). CDR3 length equals 13 residues. Complete variable domain (other parts from reference TRBV15 and TRBJ2-7): DAMVIQNPRYQVTQFGKPVTLSCSQTLNHNVMYWYQQKSSQAPKLLFHYYDKDFNNEADTPDNFQSRRPNTSFCFLDIRSPGLGDTAMYLCATSRLGSYEQYFGPGTRLTVT.

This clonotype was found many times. CDR3 region: CASSIGDSTDTQYF. CDR3 DNA: TGTGCCAGCTCCATAGGGGATAGCACAGATACGCAGTATTTT. The rearrangement links TRBV7-3 to TRBJ2-3; TRBD1 is a possible D gene (5 bases). CDR3 length: 14 residues. CDR1 and CDR2 from the germline V gene are SGHTA and FQGTGA. The V and J ends lost 8 bases and 0 bases respectively, with 12 bases between them. Using reference TRBV7-3 and TRBJ2-3 for the parts outside the CDR3, the full variable domain is GAGVSQTPSNKVTEKGKYVELRCDPISGHTALYWYRQSLGQGPEFLIYFQGTGAADDSGLPNDRFFAVRPEGSVSTLKIQRTERGDSAVYLCASSIGDSTDTQYFGPGTRLTVL.

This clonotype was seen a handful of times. The DNA for the CDR3 is TGTGCCAGCAGCTCAATCACAGGGTGGGAGACCCAGTACTTC. Translating it yields CASSSITGWETQYF. The chain carries TRBV5-5 and TRBJ2-5; possibly TRBD1 for D (6 bases). Trimming shortened V by 3 bases and J by 5 bases, and 14 bases separated the two germline ends. The germline V gene has CDR1 SGHKS and CDR2 YYEKEE (reference sequence). This CDR3 contains 14 residues.

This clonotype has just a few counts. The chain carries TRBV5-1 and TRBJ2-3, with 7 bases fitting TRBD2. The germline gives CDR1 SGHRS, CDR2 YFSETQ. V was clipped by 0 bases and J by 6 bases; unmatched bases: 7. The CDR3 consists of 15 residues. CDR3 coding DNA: TGCGCCAGCAGCTTGGGTCGGGGGGACCCGGATACGCAGTATTTT. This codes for CASSLGRGDPDTQYF.

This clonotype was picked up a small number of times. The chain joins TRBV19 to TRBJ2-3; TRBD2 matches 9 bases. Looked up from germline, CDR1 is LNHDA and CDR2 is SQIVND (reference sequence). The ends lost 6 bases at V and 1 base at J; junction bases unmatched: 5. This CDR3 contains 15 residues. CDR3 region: CASSSSSGGTDTQYF. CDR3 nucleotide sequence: TGTGCCAGTAGCAGCTCTAGCGGGGGCACAGATACGCAGTATTTT.

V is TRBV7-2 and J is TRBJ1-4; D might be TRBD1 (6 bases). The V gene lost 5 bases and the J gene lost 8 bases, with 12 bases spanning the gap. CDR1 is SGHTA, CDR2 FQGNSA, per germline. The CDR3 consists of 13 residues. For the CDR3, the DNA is TGTGCCAGCAGCCCGACGCAGGGGGAAAAACTGTTTTTT. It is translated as CASSPTQGEKLFF.

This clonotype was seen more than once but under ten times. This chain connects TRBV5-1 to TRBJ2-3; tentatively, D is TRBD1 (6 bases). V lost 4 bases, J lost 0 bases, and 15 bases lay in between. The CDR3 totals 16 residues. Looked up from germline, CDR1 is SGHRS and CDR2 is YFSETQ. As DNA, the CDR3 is TGCGCCAGCAGCGTAGACAGGTTTTCGAGCACAGATACGCAGTATTTT. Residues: CASSVDRFSSTDTQYF.

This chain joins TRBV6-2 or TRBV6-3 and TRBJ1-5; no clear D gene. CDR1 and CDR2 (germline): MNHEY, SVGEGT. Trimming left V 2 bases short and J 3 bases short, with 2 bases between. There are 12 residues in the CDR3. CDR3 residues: CASSYVNQPQHF. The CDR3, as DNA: TGTGCCAGCAGTTACGTCAATCAGCCCCAGCATTTT.

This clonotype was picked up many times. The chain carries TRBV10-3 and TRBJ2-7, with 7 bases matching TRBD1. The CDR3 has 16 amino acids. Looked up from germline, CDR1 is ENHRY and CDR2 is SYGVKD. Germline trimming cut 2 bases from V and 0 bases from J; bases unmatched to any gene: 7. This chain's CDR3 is CAISETSGTVSYEQYV. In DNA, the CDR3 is TGTGCCATCAGTGAGACCTCCGGGACAGTCTCCTACGAGCAGTACGTC.

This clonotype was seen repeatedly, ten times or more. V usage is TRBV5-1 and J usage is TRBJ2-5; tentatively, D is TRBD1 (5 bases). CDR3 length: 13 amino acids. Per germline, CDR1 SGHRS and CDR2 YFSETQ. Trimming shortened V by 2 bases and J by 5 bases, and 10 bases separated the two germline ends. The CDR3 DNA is TGCGCCAGCAGCTTTAGGGGCGCGGAGACCCAGTACTTC. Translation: CASSFRGAETQYF.

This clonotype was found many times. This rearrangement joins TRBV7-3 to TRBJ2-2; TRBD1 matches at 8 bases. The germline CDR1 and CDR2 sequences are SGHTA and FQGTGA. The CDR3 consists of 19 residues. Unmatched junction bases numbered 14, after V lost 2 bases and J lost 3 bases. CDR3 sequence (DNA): TGTGCCAGCAGCTTATTCGGACAGGGTAATTTGGGCGACACCGGGGAGCTGTTTTTT. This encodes CASSLFGQGNLGDTGELFF.